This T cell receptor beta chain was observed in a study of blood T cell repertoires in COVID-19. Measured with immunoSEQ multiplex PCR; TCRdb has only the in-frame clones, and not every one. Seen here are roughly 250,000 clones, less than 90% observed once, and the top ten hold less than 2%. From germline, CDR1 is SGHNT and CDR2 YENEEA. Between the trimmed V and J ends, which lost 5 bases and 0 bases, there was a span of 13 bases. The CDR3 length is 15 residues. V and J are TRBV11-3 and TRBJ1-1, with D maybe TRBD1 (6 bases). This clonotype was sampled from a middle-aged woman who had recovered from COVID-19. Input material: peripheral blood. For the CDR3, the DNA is TGTGCCAGCAGCCGATTGGGGGCCATGAACACTGAAGCTTTCTTT. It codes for CASSRLGAMNTEAFF.